A selection of T cell receptor beta chains follows, all from one sample in a study of blood T cell repertoires in COVID-19. Libraries were prepared by immunoSEQ multiplex PCR; TCRdb keeps only in-frame clonotypes and omits some of them. The table shows some 140,000 clones, with 83% occurring only once. Input material: peripheral blood. These receptors all stem from a woman aged 55-70 years with COVID-19, enrolled during active disease. CDR3s include the opening cysteine and the closing phenylalanine or tryptophan.

CASSLALGGITGANVLTF	TRBV18
CASSEGALAGGLETQYF	TRBV25-1
CASSPGRDEQFF	TRBV7-9
CASGLGAGGYFGNTIYF	TRBV12-5
CASRQLDRGLGYTF	TRBV3-1/TRBV3-2
CAINRDRGETQYF	TRBV10-3
CASSLAAGSYGYTF	TRBV7-8
CASSMVFGEKETQYF	TRBV19
CASSVAQANTEAFF	TRBV9
CASRYRGQETQYF	TRBV14
CASKPRGAGGKETQYF	TRBV2
CASSLQMAYNEQFF	TRBV5-4
CASRPHAGSYNEQFF	TRBV5-1
CASRTSGTGKEKLFF	TRBV19
CASSSSGTGNTEAFF	TRBV7-3
CATSRDLGAGELFF	TRBV15
CATSRDRGDEQFF	TRBV15
CAWSVRGRFYGYTF	TRBV30
CASRRQGNQPQHF	TRBV6-5
CASSRGDNPGAEAFF	TRBV5-1
CASSRYRESKDIEAFF	TRBV14
CASSPKQGRDQPQHF	TRBV5-5
CASRPTGSSGYTF	TRBV6-5
CASSPDQRFLNEQFF	TRBV2
CASSPGGLPGNTIYF	TRBV9
CASSLNRGGAETQYF	TRBV5-1
CARRRRGTNYGYTF	TRBV4-1
CASSRLQPENSPLHF	TRBV5-1
CASGLVLGGTGDIQYF	TRBV12-5
CASSLGTGYNTEAFF	TRBV7-9
CAWSREGLVVGNTIYF	TRBV30
CASSLYLAGPYNEQFF	TRBV3-1/TRBV3-2
CASSPLAKNEQYF	TRBV3-1/TRBV3-2
CASSLASGNTEAFF	TRBV7-9
CASRSQDRVGNTIYF	TRBV2
CASRQQGTYNEQFF	TRBV19
CASSLVSGGAREKLFF	TRBV7-6
CASSPTGNYGYTF	TRBV18
CASSQDAGRQETQYF	TRBV3-1/TRBV3-2
CASSMDSVYGYTF	TRBV7-8
CASSVAGTANTEAFF	TRBV9
CASRTNGEETQYF	TRBV7-9
CASSPPGSTEAFF	TRBV7-3
CASSLDGTGDTEAFF	TRBV7-9
CASSLAFFRYEQYF	TRBV5-5
CATSRDLGDSPVAFF	TRBV15
CASSLGAGVLNEQFF	TRBV11-1
CASSLGAGAETQYF	TRBV7-6
CASSLGQGNGYTF	TRBV7-6
CASSQESLSEAFF	TRBV3-1/TRBV3-2
CASSIRTVDYTF	TRBV12-3/TRBV12-4
CASSQLPGTGVTDTQYF	TRBV14
CASSPGPNTEAFF	TRBV18
CASAFTGGDSPLHF	TRBV6-5
CASSPRTAEAFF	TRBV3-1/TRBV3-2
CASSGDRGVLGYTF	TRBV27
CSVEADTDSGNTIYF	TRBV29-1